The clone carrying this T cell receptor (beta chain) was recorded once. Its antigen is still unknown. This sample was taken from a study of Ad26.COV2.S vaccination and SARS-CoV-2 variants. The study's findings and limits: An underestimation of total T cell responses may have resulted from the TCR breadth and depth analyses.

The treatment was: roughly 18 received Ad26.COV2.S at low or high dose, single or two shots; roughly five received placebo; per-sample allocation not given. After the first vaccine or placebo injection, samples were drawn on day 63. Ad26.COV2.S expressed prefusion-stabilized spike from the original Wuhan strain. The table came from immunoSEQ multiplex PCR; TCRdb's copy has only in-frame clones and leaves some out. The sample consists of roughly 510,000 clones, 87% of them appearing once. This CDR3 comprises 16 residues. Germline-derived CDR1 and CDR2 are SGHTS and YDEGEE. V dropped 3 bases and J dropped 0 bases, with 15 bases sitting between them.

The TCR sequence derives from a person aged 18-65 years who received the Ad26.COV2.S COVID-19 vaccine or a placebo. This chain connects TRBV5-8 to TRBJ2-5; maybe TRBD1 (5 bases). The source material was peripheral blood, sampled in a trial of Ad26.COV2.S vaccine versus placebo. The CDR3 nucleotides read TGTGCCAGCAGCTCGGGTTCAGGGAACCACCAAGAGACCCAGTACTTC. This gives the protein CASSSGSGNHQETQYF. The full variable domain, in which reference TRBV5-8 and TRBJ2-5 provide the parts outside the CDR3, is EAGVTQSPTHLIKTRGQQATLRCSPISGHTSVYWYQQALGLGLQFLLWYDEGEERNRGNFPPRFSGRQFPNYSSELNVNALELEDSALYLCASSSGSGNHQETQYFGPGTRLLVL.